This passage covers 14 T cell receptor beta chains from one sample sequenced in a study of cytomegalovirus exposure and HLA in healthy donors. The PCR used 60 Vbeta and 13 Jbeta primers. TCRdb keeps only in-frame clones here, not all; method: immunoSEQ multiplex PCR. This table has about 120,000 clones, about 8.6% appearing once. Sequenced: PBMCs. These receptor sequences come from a woman in her 40s in good health and CMV-seropositive.

V and J are TRBV11-2 and TRBJ1-1; D gene ambiguous. The CDR3 is 13 amino acids. Germline V lookup: CDR1 SGHAT, CDR2 FQNNGV. V gave up 4 bases and J gave up 9 bases, with 15 bases separating them. For the CDR3, the DNA is TGTGCCAGCAGCTATTCCGAATTTACTCAAGCTTTCTTT. This translates into CASSYSEFTQAFF. Based on the CDR3 plus reference TRBV11-2 and TRBJ1-1, the full variable domain is EAGVAQSPRYKIIEKRQSVAFWCNPISGHATLYWYQQILGQGPKLLIQFQNNGVVDDSQLPKDRFSAERLKGVDSTLKIQPAKLEDSAVYLCASSYSEFTQAFFGQGTRLTVV.

The chain recombines TRBV6-1 with TRBJ2-7; the D gene is possibly TRBD1 (5 bases). The germline V gene has CDR1 MNHNS and CDR2 SASEGT. This CDR3 is built from 15 residues. V gave up 2 bases and J gave up 3 bases, with 14 bases separating them. CDR3 sequence reads: CASSEQGLFVYEQYF. As DNA, the CDR3 is TGTGCCAGCAGTGAACAGGGCCTCTTCGTCTACGAGCAGTACTTC.

This clone was observed a few times. The rearrangement joins TRBV6-1 to TRBJ2-3; 8 positions agree with TRBD1. The V and J ends lost 8 bases and 1 base, in that order; junction bases with no gene match: 8. The CDR3 sequence is 15 residues long. The germline V gene has CDR1 MNHNS and CDR2 SASEGT. CDR3 DNA: TGTGCCAGCTTCGGGGAGACAGGGGGCACAGATACGCAGTATTTT. Encoded protein: CASFGETGGTDTQYF.

V is TRBV14 and J is TRBJ2-7, with 10 bases lining up with TRBD1. The germline V gene encodes CDR1 SGHDN and CDR2 FVKESK. V gave up 2 bases and J gave up 1 base; unmatched junction bases: 2. The CDR3 runs 15 residues. The CDR3 sequence: CASSQRQGASYEQYF. The DNA for the CDR3 is TGTGCCAGCAGCCAAAGACAGGGGGCATCCTACGAGCAGTACTTC.

The genes are TRBV9 and TRBJ1-2, with 12 bases lining up with TRBD1. There are 14 residues in the CDR3. CDR1 is SGDLS and CDR2 is YYNGEE in the germline V gene. Trimming at V came to 4 bases and at J to 4 bases, leaving 2 bases not matched to a gene. The CDR3 nucleotides read TGTGCCAGCAGCTTGGGACAGGGGGCCTATGGCTACACCTTC. Encoded protein: CASSLGQGAYGYTF.

This clone was observed a few times. The chain recombines TRBV5-4 with TRBJ2-1; maybe TRBD1 (6 bases). Trimming pared 1 base from V and 6 bases from J, leaving 11 bases between. Per the germline V gene, CDR1 is SGHNT and CDR2 is YYREEE (reference sequence). The CDR3 has 14 residues. The CDR3 DNA follows: TGTGCCAGCAGCTTGAAGGGGGTTCGCAATGAGCAGTTCTTC. Encoded protein: CASSLKGVRNEQFF.

This clone was seen more than once but under ten times. The V gene is TRBV21-1, the J gene TRBJ1-6; the DNA was not used to check the table's D call, TRBD1. TRBV21-1 is deemed a pseudogene. The length of the CDR3 is 17 residues. CDR3 DNA sequence: TGTGCCAGCACCCTTACGACAGGGTCTCCATCCAGTTCACCCCTCCACTTT. Protein sequence: CASTLTTGSPSSSPLHF.

This clone occurred a few times. CDR3: CASSESRTGGAYEQYF. The CDR3, as DNA: TGCGCCAGCAGTGAGTCAAGGACAGGGGGTGCCTACGAGCAGTACTTC. V and J are TRBV10-1 and TRBJ2-7; 10 nucleotides line up with TRBD1. Losses at the gene ends were 0 bases for V and 2 bases for J; bases not matched to a gene: 4. Germline-derived CDR1 and CDR2 are WNHNN and SYGVQD (reference sequence). CDR3 size: 16 residues.

There are a few counts of this clone. The chain links TRBV5-1 to TRBJ1-4; 11 bases match TRBD1. The V gene's germline CDR1 is SGHRS and CDR2 YFSETQ. There are 15 residues in the CDR3. With V trimmed by 3 bases and J by 8 bases, 6 bases remained unmatched. The CDR3 DNA follows: TGCGCCAGCAGCTGGGGCCGGGACAGGGGGGAAAAACTGTTTTTT. Translation: CASSWGRDRGEKLFF. The full variable domain, completed using reference TRBV5-1 and TRBJ1-4, is KAGVTQTPRYLIKTRGQQVTLSCSPISGHRSVSWYQQTPGQGLQFLFEYFSETQRNKGNFPGRFSGRQFSNSRSEMNVSTLELGDSALYLCASSWGRDRGEKLFFGSGTQLSVL.

The chain has TRBV6-5 and TRBJ2-7, with 9 positions matching TRBD1. The CDR3 covers 14 residues. Germline-derived CDR1 and CDR2 are MNHEY and SVGAGI. V lost 4 bases to trimming and J lost 2 bases; unmatched junction nucleotides: 3. The CDR3, as DNA: TGTGCCAGCAGTTGGGGACAGGGAGCCTACGAGCAGTACTTC. It yields the protein CASSWGQGAYEQYF.

This clone was counted only a few times. The V call is TRBV12-5, the J call TRBJ2-1, with TRBD2 identical over 8 bases. CDR1 is LGHNT and CDR2 is FRNRAP in the germline V gene. Germline trimming cut 0 bases from V and 4 bases from J; bases unmatched to any gene: 8. The CDR3 spans 17 residues. CDR3 nucleotide sequence: TGTGCTAGTGGTTTGGTACCGGGGGGGTCTGGGTACAATGAGCAGTTCTTC. Residues: CASGLVPGGSGYNEQFF.

DNA for the CDR3: TGTGCCAGCAGCCGACGGGACATTGGAGTCGATGGCTACACCTTC. Translated: CASSRRDIGVDGYTF. V usage is TRBV19 and J usage is TRBJ1-2; D possibly corresponds to TRBD1 (6 bases). Germline V CDR1 and CDR2: LNHDA, SQIVND (reference sequence). CDR3 length: 15 residues. V lost 9 bases, J lost 6 bases, and 23 bases lay in between.

The chain combines TRBV7-6 with TRBJ2-5; D may be TRBD2 (7 bases). The CDR3 sequence is 16 residues long. The ends were cut back, 5 bases at V and 2 bases at J, with 18 bases in the middle. Per germline, CDR1 SGHVS and CDR2 FNYEAQ. CDR3 sequence reads: CASSPRGGVLQETQYF. CDR3 DNA sequence: TGTGCCAGCAGCCCCAGGGGAGGGGTTTTGCAAGAGACCCAGTACTTC.

V gene TRBV10-2 combines with J gene TRBJ1-4; TRBD1 is a possible D gene (5 bases). Trimming removed 7 bases at V and 4 bases at J, with 10 bases between. The V gene's germline CDR1 is WSHSY and CDR2 SAAADI. The CDR3 consists of 13 residues. The CDR3 DNA sequence: TGCGCCAGCAAGGGACTTAGTAATGAAAAACTGTTTTTT. It yields the protein CASKGLSNEKLFF.